This T cell receptor (beta chain) was retrieved from a study of cytomegalovirus exposure and HLA in healthy donors (dated by TCRdb to 2017 to 2019). For context, the study as a whole: In an earlier analysis of several hundred of the donors, 250 to 350 Gb of sequence data and some 120 million unique TCR beta sequences from 150 million to 200 million T cells were reported. An early release that covered about 600 HLA-typed donors contained about 300 gigabases of sequencing data and some 87 million unique TCR sequences. Among the roughly 390 genotyped donors, about 83% belonged to the genetic ancestry cluster associated with self-reported Caucasian donors. The study aimed to test whether signatures of past pathogen exposure could be identified by cataloging public T cell receptors. The T cell repertoires of about 700 subjects were profiled by immunosequencing and related to cytomegalovirus serostatus. Besides the first cohort of approximately 710 subjects, a separate validation cohort made up of roughly 120 different subjects was used. To predict cytomegalovirus infection status, the study combined high-throughput TCR immunosequencing, statistical association of individual TCRs with disease status, and machine learning. To study patterns of TCR occurrence, a later analysis re-analyzed previously published TCR beta repertoires from just over 650 donors and added high-resolution HLA genotyping. Rather than drawing on any new phenotypic data, the later analysis identified candidate immune exposures from TCR beta sequences and the way those sequences occurred across donors. To decide whether each TCR beta V gene segment behaved as functional or pseudogenic, an earlier analysis of several hundred of the donors relied on high-throughput TCR beta sequencing. Alongside the repertoire data, information on donor age, sex, ethnicity and CMV serostatus was compiled. A later genetic analysis took genome-wide SNP genotypes for about three fifths of the roughly 670 donors and used that subset as a discovery cohort. All discovery cohort repertoires had been generated on a single sequencing platform. Both class I and class II loci were covered by HLA typing, at four-digit resolution. Typing coverage differed by locus: A, B, C, DRB1 and DQB1 were typed in roughly 629-630 donors, DQA1 in 500 to 550, DPA1 in some 600, and DPB1 in roughly 470. Because of strong linkage in the cohort, roughly five DR-DQ haplotypes were treated as single units for association and clustering. Among roughly 400 genotyped donors of the cohort, an average of around 250,000 unique TCR beta nucleotide sequences was sequenced per donor, of which roughly 18% were non-productive.

Receptor amplification or capture employed the immunoSEQ multiplex PCR assay. For the multiplex PCR, a mixture combining 60 forward primers for TCR Vbeta segments and 13 reverse primers for TCR Jbeta segments was used. The CDR3 region of rearranged TCR beta genes was amplified from genomic DNA by a multiplex PCR assay. The Illumina HiSeq System was used to sequence the amplified TCR beta libraries as 87-base-pair reads. The published analysis was carried out like this. In a later analysis, 80 million or so unique TCR beta chains were counted across the roughly 670 repertoires, and roughly 10 million of these chains were shared by at least two donors. Raw reads were error-corrected and collapsed into unique sequences with a nearest-neighbor algorithm that merged closely related sequences to remove PCR and sequencing errors. V, D and J gene segments were assigned by aligning CDR3 sequences to IMGT reference sequences. For a sequence to be retained, a match of at least six nucleotides to both a V gene segment and a J gene segment was required. Rearrangements were classified as productive when the CDR3 lacked stop codons and remained in frame with V and J, and all other rearrangements were classified as non-productive. CDR3 was defined according to IMGT convention as the region running from the second conserved V-encoded cysteine to the conserved J-encoded phenylalanine. In an earlier analysis of some 550 of the donors, sequences lacking an unambiguous match to a single V gene segment were excluded. In an earlier analysis of approximately 560 of the donors, a V segment was called functional when productive rearrangements were above 56.7%, and segregating when the standard deviation between donors exceeded 5%. To diagnose cytomegalovirus status from the catalog of TCR beta chain sequences, a statistical classification framework was built. V and J gene assignment, in a later analysis, came from comparing TCR nucleotide sequences with IMGT/GENE-DB human TR gene sequences. Using the TCRdist pipeline, a later analysis assigned CDR3 sequences along with most-parsimonious VDJ recombination scenarios. A later analysis defined each TCR beta chain by its CDR3 amino acid sequence plus V-gene family, and excluded reads lacking a unique V-gene family. A later analysis removed several hundred highly shared, low-generation-probability nucleotide sequences to deal with suspected cross-contamination and a sequencing artifact. In a later analysis, a clonal expansion index was calculated for each public chain from normalized within-repertoire ranks of inferred template counts. In a later analysis, generation probabilities were computed with a VDJ recombination model fitted to out-of-frame rearrangements, and the resulting probabilities were checked against IGoR. In a later analysis, hypergeometric tests were used to score TCR-TCR, TCR-HLA and TCR-CMV co-occurrence, with a repertoire-size bias correction applied to TCR pairs. False discovery rates were estimated in a later analysis by permuting HLA or CMV assignments 20 times. In a later analysis, co-occurring TCRs were grouped with DBSCAN, and TCRdist sequence similarity was added when clustering was performed within HLA-allele-positive subsets. Co-occurrence clustering excluded repertoires with fewer than 30,000 or more than 120,000 public chains, plus five with anomalous nucleotide sharing. TCRdb obtained this table from immuneACCESS and retained in-frame rearrangements with V and J assigned. These tables miss some clones; where compared with another copy, unresolved V genes account for less than half of the shortfall, and the remainder is unexplained. V and J calls and clone size follow that table, whereas D and trimming were derived from the DNA. Here the sample has around 78,000 clones; 55% to 75% occur a single time. The ten most abundant clones make up approximately 5.7% of the sample.

The study at large found these results: A later genetic analysis associated a missense DCLRE1C variant with V-gene and J-gene trimming of TCR beta chains, and an independent cohort replicated the association. Specific HLA alleles were associated with more than 15,000 TCR beta sequences at a false discovery rate of 0.05 in a later analysis. Correlated functional status among segregating V segments might reflect linkage disequilibrium, but an unknown experimental factor could not be ruled out. The classifier was reported to diagnose cytomegalovirus status with high specificity and sensitivity in both the original and validation cohorts. Compared with the roughly 710-donor mean, donors in an Asian-associated ancestry cluster had fewer N-insertions in productive TCRs, according to a later genetic analysis. The authors suggested that the approach could potentially be extended to other disease states and immunological phenotypes. Most CMV-associated TCR beta chains appeared to be HLA-restricted in a later analysis, and the HLA associations seemed to be driven largely by CMV exposure. In this cohort, only TCR beta chains were sequenced, and detectable features were limited by the absence of alpha or paired-chain data. A cluster of highly shared sequence variants was judged likely to represent a technical artifact of the sequencing pipeline. The study listed 150 to 200 TCR beta chains as associated with cytomegalovirus. The only immune exposure information available for the cohort was CMV serostatus. Across donors, most TCR sequences were observed very rarely, whereas some public TCRs were present in many individuals. Several of the top co-occurrence clusters appeared to be linked to parvovirus B19, influenza, CMV and Epstein-Barr virus, according to a later analysis. Because HLA typing was unavailable for some donors at each locus, only the typed subset was used in association tests. The earlier analysis of around 600 of the donors excluded fewer than 20 rarely observed V segments, including chromosome 9 orphons, because counts were too low. In vitro tests confirmed that a few of the cytomegalovirus-associated TCR beta chains recognize cytomegalovirus antigens. The presence/absence analyses assumed that sequencing depth was roughly uniform across donors, and that assumption may not be true. Strong co-occurrence of HLA alleles, especially DR and DQ, made assigning TCR associations to individual alleles difficult. In a later analysis, HLA-associated TCR beta chains were found to be more clonally expanded and to have lower generation probabilities than equally common non-associated chains. A further reported finding was that TCR beta sequences accurately predicted the HLA-A and HLA-B alleles for most subjects in the first cohort. Broadly in line with IMGT annotations, most TCR beta V segments showed up in productive rearrangements about 90% or about 30% of the time in an earlier analysis of approximately 640 of the donors. Some IMGT-functional V segments, including TRBV6-2 and TRBV6-3, could not be told apart with the 87-base-pair reads, so those segments were excluded. A later analysis found that TCR association rates varied across HLA loci, with DRB1 alleles showing the most associated TCRs and HLA-C alleles the fewest.

CDR1 MDHEN and CDR2 SYDVKM are derived from the germline V gene. Trimming removed 5 bases from V and 6 bases from J; the gene matches leave 14 bases unexplained. The CDR3 measures 17 amino acids from cysteine to phenylalanine. Only the CDR3 part of the read is kept: 51 bases, read in frame from the first base. Concerning this clone itself: The target of this receptor is not known. No base-level quality is on record; no much larger clone is a single base apart.

In total, about 650 healthy bone marrow donors made up the cohort. At the time of sampling, all cohort members were nominally healthy, though unrecorded immune exposures were likely present. The donor was CMV seropositive and was included in the group of 270 or so seropositive cohort members. A peripheral blood sample was collected from each donor, and TCR beta sequencing was performed on peripheral blood mononuclear cells. The Qiagen DNeasy Blood Extraction Kit was used to extract genomic DNA from the blood cell samples. The TCR originated in a young man in good health and CMV-seropositive. The rearrangement joined TRBV28 to TRBJ1-5; the junction holds 9 bases that match TRBD1. The source material was PBMCs. CDR3 loop: CASSPGQGWSTTQPQHF. The DNA reads TGTGCCAGCAGTCCGGGACAGGGCTGGAGTACTACTCAGCCCCAGCATTTT.